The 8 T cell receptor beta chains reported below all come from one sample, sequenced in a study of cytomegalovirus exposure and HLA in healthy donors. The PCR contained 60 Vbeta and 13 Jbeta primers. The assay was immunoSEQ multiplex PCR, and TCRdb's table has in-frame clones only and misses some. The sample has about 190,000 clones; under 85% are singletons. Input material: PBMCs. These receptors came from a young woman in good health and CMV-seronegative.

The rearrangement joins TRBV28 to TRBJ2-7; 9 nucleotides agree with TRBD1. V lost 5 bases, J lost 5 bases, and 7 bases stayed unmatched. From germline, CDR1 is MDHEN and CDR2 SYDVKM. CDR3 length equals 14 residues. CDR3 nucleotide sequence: TGTGCCAGCAGTGAAAGACAGGGGGGAAACGAGCAGTACTTC. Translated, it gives CASSERQGGNEQYF.

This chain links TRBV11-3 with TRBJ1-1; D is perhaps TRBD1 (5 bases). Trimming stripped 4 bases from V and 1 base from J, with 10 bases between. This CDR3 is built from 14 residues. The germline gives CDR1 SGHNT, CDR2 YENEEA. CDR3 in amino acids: CASSSSGANTEAFF. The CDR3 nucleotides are TGTGCCAGCAGCTCCTCTGGGGCGAACACTGAAGCTTTCTTT.

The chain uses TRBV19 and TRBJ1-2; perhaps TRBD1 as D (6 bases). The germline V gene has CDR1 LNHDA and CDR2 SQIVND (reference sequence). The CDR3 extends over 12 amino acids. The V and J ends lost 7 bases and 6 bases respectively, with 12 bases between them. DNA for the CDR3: TGTGCCAGTAATATGGGGGCTCATGGCTACACCTTC. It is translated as CASNMGAHGYTF.

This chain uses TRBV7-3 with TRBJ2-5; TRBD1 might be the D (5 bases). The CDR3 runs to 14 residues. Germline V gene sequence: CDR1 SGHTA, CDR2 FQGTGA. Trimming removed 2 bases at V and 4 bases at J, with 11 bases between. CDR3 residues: CASSLGADGETQYF. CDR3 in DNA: TGTGCCAGCAGCTTAGGGGCCGATGGAGAGACCCAGTACTTC. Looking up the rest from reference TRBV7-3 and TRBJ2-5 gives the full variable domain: GAGVSQTPSNKVTEKGKYVELRCDPISGHTALYWYRQSLGQGPEFLIYFQGTGAADDSGLPNDRFFAVRPEGSVSTLKIQRTERGDSAVYLCASSLGADGETQYFGPGTRLLVL.

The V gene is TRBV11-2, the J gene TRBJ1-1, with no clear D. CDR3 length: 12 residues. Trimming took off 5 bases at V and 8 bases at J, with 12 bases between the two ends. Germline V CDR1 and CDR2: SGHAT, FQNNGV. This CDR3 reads CASSLPRREAFF. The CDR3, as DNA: TGTGCCAGCAGCCTACCCCGTCGAGAAGCTTTCTTT.

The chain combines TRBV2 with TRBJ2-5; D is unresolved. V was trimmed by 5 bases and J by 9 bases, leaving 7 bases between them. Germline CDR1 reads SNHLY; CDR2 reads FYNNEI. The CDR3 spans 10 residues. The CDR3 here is CASSTGSQYF. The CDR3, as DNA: TGTGCCAGCAGTACCGGGTCCCAGTACTTC.

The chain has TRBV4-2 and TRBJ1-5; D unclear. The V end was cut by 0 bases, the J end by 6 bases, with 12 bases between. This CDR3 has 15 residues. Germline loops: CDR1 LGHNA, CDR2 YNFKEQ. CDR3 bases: TGTGCCAGCAGCCAAGATACGGGTTTGGGTCAGCCCCAGCATTTT. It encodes CASSQDTGLGQPQHF.

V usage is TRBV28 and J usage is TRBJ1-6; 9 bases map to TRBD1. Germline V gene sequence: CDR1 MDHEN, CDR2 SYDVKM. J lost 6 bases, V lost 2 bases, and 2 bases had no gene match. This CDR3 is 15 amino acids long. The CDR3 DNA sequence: TGTGCCAGCAGTTTAACGGGACAGGGTAATTCACCCCTCCACTTT. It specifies CASSLTGQGNSPLHF.